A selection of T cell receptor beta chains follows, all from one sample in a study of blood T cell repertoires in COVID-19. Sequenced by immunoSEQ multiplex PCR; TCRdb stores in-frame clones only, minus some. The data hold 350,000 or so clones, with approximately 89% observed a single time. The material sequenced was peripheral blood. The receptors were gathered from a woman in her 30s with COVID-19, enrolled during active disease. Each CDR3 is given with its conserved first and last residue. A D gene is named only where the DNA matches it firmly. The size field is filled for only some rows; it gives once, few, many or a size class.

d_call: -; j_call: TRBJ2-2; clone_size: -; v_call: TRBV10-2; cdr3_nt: TGCGCCAGCAGAAGGGACTCTTTTTCCGGGGAGCTGTTTTTT; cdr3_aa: CASRRDSFSGELFF
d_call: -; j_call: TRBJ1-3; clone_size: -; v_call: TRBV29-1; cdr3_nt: TGCAGCGCTATGGGGGCCTCTGGAAACACCATATATTTT; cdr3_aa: CSAMGASGNTIYF
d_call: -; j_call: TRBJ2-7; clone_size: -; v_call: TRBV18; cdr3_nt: TGTGCCAGCTCACCACGGATAGCTCCCCTAAACGAGCAGTACTTC; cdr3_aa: CASSPRIAPLNEQYF
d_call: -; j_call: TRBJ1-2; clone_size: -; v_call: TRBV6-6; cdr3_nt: TGTGCCAGCAGTCCGGGAGACTCCAGATATGGCTACACCTTC; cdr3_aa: CASSPGDSRYGYTF
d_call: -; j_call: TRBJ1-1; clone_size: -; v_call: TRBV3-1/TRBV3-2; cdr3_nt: TGTGCCAGCAGCCTATCCCCGGGACACCCGGCTGAAGCTTTCTTT; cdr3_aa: CASSLSPGHPAEAFF
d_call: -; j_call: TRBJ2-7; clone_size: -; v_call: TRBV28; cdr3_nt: TGTGCCAGCAGCTACGGGGTCGGCTACGAGCAGTACTTC; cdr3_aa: CASSYGVGYEQYF
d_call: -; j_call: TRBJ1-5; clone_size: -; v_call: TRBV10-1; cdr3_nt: TGCGCCAGCAGTGAGTCGATGCAGGGAGGTAGGGGCAATCAGCCCCAGCATTTT; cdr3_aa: CASSESMQGGRGNQPQHF
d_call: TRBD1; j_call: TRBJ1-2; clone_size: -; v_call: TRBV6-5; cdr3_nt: TGTGCCAGCAATCCGGGACAGGGGTTGAGCTACACCTTC; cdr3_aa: CASNPGQGLSYTF
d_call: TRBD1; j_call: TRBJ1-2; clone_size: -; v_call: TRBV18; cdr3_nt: TGTGCCAGCTCGGTGGGACAGGGGGTTGACTATGGCTACACCTTC; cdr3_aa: CASSVGQGVDYGYTF
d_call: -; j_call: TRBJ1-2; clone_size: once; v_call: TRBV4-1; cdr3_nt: TGCGCCAGCAGCCGAACCCTAGGCGGCTACACCTTC; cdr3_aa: CASSRTLGGYTF
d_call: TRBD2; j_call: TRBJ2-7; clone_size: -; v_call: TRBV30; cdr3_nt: TGTGCCTGGACGCGGACTAGCGGTACTTGGGACGAGCAGTACTTC; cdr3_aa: CAWTRTSGTWDEQYF
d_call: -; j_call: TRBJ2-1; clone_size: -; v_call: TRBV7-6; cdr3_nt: TGTGCCAGCAGCTTAGCGTACCCGGCGGGACCATACAATGAGCAGTTCTTC; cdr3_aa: CASSLAYPAGPYNEQFF
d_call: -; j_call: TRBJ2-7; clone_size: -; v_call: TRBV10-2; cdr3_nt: TGCGCCAGCAGTGGTGTTCGGGCCTACGAGCAGTACTTC; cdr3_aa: CASSGVRAYEQYF
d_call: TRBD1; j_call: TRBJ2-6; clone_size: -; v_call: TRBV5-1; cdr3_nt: TGCGCCAGCAGCTTGGATGGGACAGGGGGCGCTGGGGCCAACGTCCTGACTTTC; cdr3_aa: CASSLDGTGGAGANVLTF
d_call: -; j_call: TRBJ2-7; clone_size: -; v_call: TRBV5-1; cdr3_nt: TGCGCCAGCAGCTTGGGGGCAGGGGTCTACGAGCAGTACTTC; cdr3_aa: CASSLGAGVYEQYF
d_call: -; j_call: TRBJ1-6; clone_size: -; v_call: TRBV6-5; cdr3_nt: TGTGCCAGCAGTTACGAGGGCCGGGATAATTCACCCCTCCACTTT; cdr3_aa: CASSYEGRDNSPLHF
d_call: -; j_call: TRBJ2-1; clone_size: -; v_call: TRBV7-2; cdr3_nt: TGTGCCAGCAGCTTAGGAGGGTCTGGCGCGGGCGGTGAGCAGTTCTTC; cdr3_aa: CASSLGGSGAGGEQFF
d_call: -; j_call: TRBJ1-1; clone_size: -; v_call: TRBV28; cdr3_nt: TGTGCCTCCACAGAACCCGGGATGAACACTGAAGCTTTCTTT; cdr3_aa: CASTEPGMNTEAFF
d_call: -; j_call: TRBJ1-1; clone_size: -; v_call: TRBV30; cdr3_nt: TGTGCCTGTTTTAGGACAGCCGAAGCTTTCTTT; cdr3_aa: CACFRTAEAFF
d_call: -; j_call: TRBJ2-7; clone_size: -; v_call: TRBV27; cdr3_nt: TGTGCCAGCAGTCCTACAGGGCCATACGAGCAGTACTTC; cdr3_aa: CASSPTGPYEQYF
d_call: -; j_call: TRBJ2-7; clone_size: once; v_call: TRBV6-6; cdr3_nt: TGTGCCAGCAGCTCTTACAGGAGCCGCCAGGGGGGGCAGTACTTC; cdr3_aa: CASSSYRSRQGGQYF
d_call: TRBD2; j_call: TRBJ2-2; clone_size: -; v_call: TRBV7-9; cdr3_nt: TGTGCCAGCAGCTCCGGTCTAGCGGGAGGCCTTACCGGGGAGCTGTTTTTT; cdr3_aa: CASSSGLAGGLTGELFF
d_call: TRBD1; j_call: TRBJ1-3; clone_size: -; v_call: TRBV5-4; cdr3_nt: TGTGCCAGCAGCTGGGCCGGCAGGGGGTCAGGAAACACCATATATTTT; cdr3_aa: CASSWAGRGSGNTIYF